These T cell receptor beta chains were read from a single sample in a study of blood T cell repertoires in COVID-19. The method was immunoSEQ multiplex PCR; TCRdb's version includes in-frame clones alone and lacks a portion of them. The repertoire holds approximately 140,000 clones, with under 85% as singletons. Sequenced material: peripheral blood. All receptors come from a man aged 40-49 years with active or convalescent COVID-19. CDR3s include the opening cysteine and the closing phenylalanine or tryptophan. Each record gives: clone size, V gene, D gene, J gene, CDR3 protein, CDR3 DNA. A D gene is named only where the DNA matches it firmly. The size of a clone is reported for some rows only, either as once, few or many, or as a class for expanded clones.

clone_size: -
v_call: TRBV23-1
d_call: -
j_call: TRBJ2-7
cdr3_aa: CASSVRGYEQYF
cdr3_nt: TGCGCCAGCAGTGTTAGGGGTTACGAGCAGTACTTC

clone_size: -
v_call: TRBV19
d_call: -
j_call: TRBJ1-3
cdr3_aa: CASSRGNFGAGNTIYF
cdr3_nt: TGTGCCAGTAGTCGCGGCAATTTCGGGGCTGGAAACACCATATATTTT

clone_size: -
v_call: TRBV6-5
d_call: TRBD1
j_call: TRBJ1-4
cdr3_aa: CASSYSGQGNEKLFF
cdr3_nt: TGTGCCAGCAGTTACTCCGGACAGGGAAATGAAAAACTGTTTTTT

clone_size: -
v_call: TRBV5-3
d_call: -
j_call: TRBJ2-2
cdr3_aa: CARKGSNTGELFF
cdr3_nt: TGTGCCCGAAAGGGGTCGAACACCGGGGAGCTGTTTTTT

clone_size: few
v_call: TRBV9
d_call: -
j_call: TRBJ1-5
cdr3_aa: CASSGDRPSISNQPQHF
cdr3_nt: TGTGCCAGCAGCGGAGACAGGCCCTCAATTAGCAATCAGCCCCAGCATTTT

clone_size: -
v_call: TRBV29-1
d_call: TRBD1
j_call: TRBJ1-1
cdr3_aa: CSVSAGGSTEAFF
cdr3_nt: TGCAGCGTGTCCGCAGGGGGCTCCACTGAAGCTTTCTTT

clone_size: -
v_call: TRBV5-1
d_call: TRBD1
j_call: TRBJ2-7
cdr3_aa: CASSRAGGLEEQYF
cdr3_nt: TGCGCCAGCAGCAGGGCAGGGGGCCTTGAGGAGCAGTACTTC

clone_size: once
v_call: TRBV11-3
d_call: -
j_call: TRBJ2-3
cdr3_aa: CASSLGYRERSTDTQYF
cdr3_nt: TGTGCCAGCAGCTTAGGTTACAGGGAGCGGAGCACAGATACGCAGTATTTT

clone_size: -
v_call: TRBV5-1
d_call: TRBD2
j_call: TRBJ2-3
cdr3_aa: CASSLSIAGGTDTQYF
cdr3_nt: TGCGCCAGCAGCTTATCTATAGCGGGGGGCACAGATACGCAGTATTTT

clone_size: -
v_call: TRBV6-5
d_call: TRBD1
j_call: TRBJ1-6
cdr3_aa: CASRRDRVVNSPLHF
cdr3_nt: TGTGCCAGCAGAAGGGACAGGGTAGTTAATTCACCCCTCCACTTT

clone_size: -
v_call: TRBV7-9
d_call: TRBD1
j_call: TRBJ1-1
cdr3_aa: CASRVRQGAKPPEAFF
cdr3_nt: TGTGCCAGCAGAGTGCGACAGGGGGCGAAACCCCCGGAAGCTTTCTTT

clone_size: -
v_call: TRBV5-1
d_call: TRBD1
j_call: TRBJ2-7
cdr3_aa: CASSWGQGATYEQYF
cdr3_nt: TGCGCCAGCAGCTGGGGACAGGGGGCAACCTACGAGCAGTACTTC